This TCR beta chain was obtained from a study of human T cells and chemical hapten exposure. On the study more broadly: Per-sample TCR yield variability stemmed mainly from small pooled library volume differences. Study results and limitations: With regard to DPC sensitization, TCRs above 1 in 1000 frequency did not change.

Only a few counts were recorded for this clonotype. Its cognate antigen is unknown. The CDR3 is 10 amino acids. V was pared by 7 bases and J by 2 bases, with 0 bases between. Germline V lookup: CDR1 SEHNR, CDR2 FQNEAQ (reference sequence). Regarding time point: healthy volunteer bleed at 2 weeks. The total RNA was obtained from whole blood that was not fractionated. As the library was built, unique molecular identifiers were attached to individual cDNA molecules. In the original processing: Samples held a median of 95,638 TCRs, range 23,224–690,600. TCRdb reprocessed the RACE reads with MiXCR, giving one entry per CDR3 protein. The V and J calls and clone size come from TCRdb's table, not from the authors' own analysis. Altogether 130,000 or so distinct CDR3 sequences are present, about 8.2% being singletons, with the ten largest covering about 1.8%.

The chain recombines TRBV7-9 with TRBJ1-3, with unresolved D. The TCR was taken from a male donor in good health. Some clones in this sample may be carry-over from other donors' samples. The sample taken for sequencing was whole blood. The DNA for the CDR3 is TGTGCCAGCACTGGAAACACCATATATTTT. This encodes CASTGNTIYF.